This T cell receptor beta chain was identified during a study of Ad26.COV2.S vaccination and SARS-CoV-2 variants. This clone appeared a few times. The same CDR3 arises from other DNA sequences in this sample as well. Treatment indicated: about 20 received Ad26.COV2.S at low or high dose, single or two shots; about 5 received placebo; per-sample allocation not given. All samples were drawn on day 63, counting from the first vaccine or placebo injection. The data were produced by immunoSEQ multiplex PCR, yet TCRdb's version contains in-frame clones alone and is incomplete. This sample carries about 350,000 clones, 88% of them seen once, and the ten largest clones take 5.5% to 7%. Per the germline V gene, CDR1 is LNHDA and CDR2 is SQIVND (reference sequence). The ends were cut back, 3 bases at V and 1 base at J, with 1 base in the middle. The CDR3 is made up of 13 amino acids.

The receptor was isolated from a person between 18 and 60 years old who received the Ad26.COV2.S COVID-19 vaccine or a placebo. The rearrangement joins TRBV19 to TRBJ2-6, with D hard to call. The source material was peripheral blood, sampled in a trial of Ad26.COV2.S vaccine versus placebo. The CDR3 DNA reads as TGTGCCAGTAGTATTTCTGGGGCCAACGTCCTGACTTTC. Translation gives CASSISGANVLTF.